This is a list of T cell receptor beta chains from one sample in a study. TCRdb used MiXCR to reprocess the 5' RACE reads, holding one entry per CDR3 protein. The sample lists 45,000 to 55,000 distinct CDR3 sequences, approximately 25% seen once, with roughly 3% in the top ten. Sequencing input: tumor-infiltrating naive CD4+ T cells sorted from the breast tumor. The receptor source for this set is a female donor with breast cancer. Both conserved end residues are trimmed from each CDR3. The listing skips clone size in some rows; elsewhere it reads once, few, many or a size class.

CDR3: SVIGQALRGEQY
J: TRBJ2-7
V: TRBV29-1
size: few

CDR3: ASSLEGPGLGELF
J: TRBJ2-2
V: TRBV5-1
size: few

CDR3: ASSFSGRWGEQF
J: TRBJ2-1
V: TRBV5-1
size: few

CDR3: ATSRWGAIAKNIQY
J: TRBJ2-4
V: TRBV15
size: .

CDR3: ATSDDLNYGYT
J: TRBJ1-2
V: TRBV24-1
size: few

CDR3: ASSGGATEAF
J: TRBJ1-1
V: TRBV6-5
size: .

CDR3: ASSRETGVLSPLH
J: TRBJ1-6
V: TRBV4-3
size: .

CDR3: ASSLDRPYEQY
J: TRBJ2-7
V: TRBV7-8
size: many

CDR3: ASSLESSGSVGELF
J: TRBJ2-2
V: TRBV5-1
size: .

CDR3: SAARDSVYSPLH
J: TRBJ1-6
V: TRBV20-1
size: .

CDR3: ASRGRGQRTQPQH
J: TRBJ1-5
V: TRBV2
size: few

CDR3: ASHSTGSREY
J: TRBJ2-7
V: TRBV6-5
size: .

CDR3: ASRERTYEKLF
J: TRBJ1-4
V: TRBV5-1
size: .

CDR3: SVPLAGGPGDTQY
J: TRBJ2-3
V: TRBV29-1
size: .

CDR3: ASSFVQQGLDGYT
J: TRBJ1-2
V: TRBV5-1
size: .

CDR3: ASSFSGGNQPQH
J: TRBJ1-5
V: TRBV12-3/TRBV12-4
size: .

CDR3: ASRPTFTPNYGYT
J: TRBJ1-2
V: TRBV4-1
size: many

CDR3: ASSVTPTDYGYT
J: TRBJ1-2
V: TRBV9
size: many

CDR3: ARSFSILPGDTQY
J: TRBJ2-3
V: TRBV5-3
size: many

CDR3: ASSLVGRNTEAF
J: TRBJ1-1
V: TRBV7-8
size: .

CDR3: SVLTGSYEQY
J: TRBJ2-7
V: TRBV29-1
size: few

CDR3: ASSPFGGSQHYEQF
J: TRBJ2-1
V: TRBV6-1
size: .

CDR3: ASSLDVGAQA
J: TRBJ1-2
V: TRBV5-1
size: many

CDR3: ASSQGLAGGTDTQY
J: TRBJ2-3
V: TRBV4-1
size: many

CDR3: ASSPLTGQETQY
J: TRBJ2-5
V: TRBV5-1
size: few

CDR3: ASSLVGDTQY
J: TRBJ2-3
V: TRBV5-1
size: few

CDR3: ASSLDRGGNQPQH
J: TRBJ1-5
V: TRBV6-6
size: many

CDR3: ASSFLADTQY
J: TRBJ2-3
V: TRBV7-2
size: .

CDR3: ASSQLLAGLKNEQF
J: TRBJ2-1
V: TRBV4-1
size: few

CDR3: ASSLARPTTNQQF
J: TRBJ2-1
V: TRBV7-2
size: .

CDR3: ASSSSGETQY
J: TRBJ2-5
V: TRBV7-3
size: many

CDR3: ASSTRQEINEKLF
J: TRBJ1-4
V: TRBV2
size: .

CDR3: ASSYSAGEAF
J: TRBJ1-1
V: TRBV6-5
size: few

CDR3: ASNSGQGQETRY
J: TRBJ2-5
V: TRBV12-3/TRBV12-4
size: .